This is a list of T cell receptor beta chains from one sample in a study of memory CD4+ T cells and cytomegalovirus serostatus. TCRdb keeps only in-frame clones here, not all; method: immunoSEQ multiplex PCR. The sample includes 80,000 or so clones, 60% to 80% seen only once; the top ten take approximately 2.8%. The sequencing sample was made of memory CD4+ T cells from blood. These receptors were taken from an adult in good health and CMV-seropositive. The CDR3 runs from the conserved cysteine through the conserved F or W. The D gene is left open where the match is weak. A clone size is listed for some rows: how often the clone was seen (once, few, many), or a class if it is expanded.

size	V	J	D	DNA	CDR3
few	TRBV15	TRBJ1-2	NA	TGTGCCACCAGCAGGACGGTAGGGTTCTATGGCTACACCTTC	CATSRTVGFYGYTF
NA	TRBV7-6	TRBJ1-2	NA	TGTGCCAGCAGCTTAGCAGGGGATTTAGGCTACACCTTC	CASSLAGDLGYTF
NA	TRBV2	TRBJ1-5	NA	TGTGCCAGCAGAGCAGAGAATCAGCCCCAGCATTTT	CASRAENQPQHF
NA	TRBV28	TRBJ1-2	NA	TGTGCCAGCAGTCCCCAGCGCTATGGCTACACCTTC	CASSPQRYGYTF
NA	TRBV10-3	TRBJ1-1	NA	TGTGCCATCAGGCCTTGGGAGGGGAGTCAAATGAACACTGAAGCTTTCTTT	CAIRPWEGSQMNTEAFF
NA	TRBV5-8	TRBJ2-1	NA	TGTGCCAGCAGCTTGGGGCAGACTTGGTACAATGAGCAGTTCTTC	CASSLGQTWYNEQFF
NA	TRBV21-1	TRBJ1-5	NA	TGTGCCAGCAGCCTGCCGGGACAGGGGTCGTCGGCGAGCAATCAGCCCCAGCATTTT	CASSLPGQGSSASNQPQHF
NA	TRBV18	TRBJ2-1	NA	TGTGCCAGCTCACCTGCTACATATTCGTCCTACAATGAGCAGTTCTTC	CASSPATYSSYNEQFF
NA	TRBV28	TRBJ1-4	NA	TGTGCCAGCAGCCCGCGGGTCTTTAATGAAAAACTGTTTTTT	CASSPRVFNEKLFF
NA	TRBV7-9	TRBJ1-1	TRBD1	TGTGCCAGCAGCACCTCGACAGGGAGGACTGAAGCTTTCTTT	CASSTSTGRTEAFF
NA	TRBV10-2	TRBJ2-5	TRBD1	TGCGCCAGCACCGCCGGGACAGGTGTACAAGAGACCCAGTACTTC	CASTAGTGVQETQYF
NA	TRBV10-2	TRBJ2-7	NA	TGCGCCAGCATGAAGATGGGGCGGGATTCTCGCGAGCAGTACTTC	CASMKMGRDSREQYF
NA	TRBV15	TRBJ2-5	TRBD2	TGTGCCACCAGCAGAGATCGGGGAGGGCAAGAGACCCAGTACTTC	CATSRDRGGQETQYF
NA	TRBV11-3	TRBJ1-2	NA	TGTGCCAGCAGCTCGGGGGACGCTGGTGGCTACACCTTC	CASSSGDAGGYTF
NA	TRBV7-9	TRBJ1-1	NA	TGTGCCAGCTCTCTTCAGGGGTCGGGAATCACTGAAGCTTTCTTT	CASSLQGSGITEAFF
NA	TRBV2	TRBJ1-3	NA	TGTGCCAGCAGTCGACAGATTGGAAACACCATATATTTT	CASSRQIGNTIYF
NA	TRBV5-1	TRBJ2-3	TRBD2	TGCGCCAGCAGCTTGGGACTAGCGGGGGACACAGATACGCAGTATTTT	CASSLGLAGDTDTQYF
NA	TRBV4-3	TRBJ2-1	TRBD2	TGCGCCAGCAGCCTTTTGGGCGGGAGGTCCTACAATGAGCAGTTCTTC	CASSLLGGRSYNEQFF
NA	TRBV19	TRBJ2-3	NA	TGTGCCAGTAGTTTTGAAGATACGCAGTATTTT	CASSFEDTQYF
NA	TRBV25-1	TRBJ2-2	NA	TGTGCCAGCAGCCCACAATACACCGGGGAGCTGTTTTTT	CASSPQYTGELFF
NA	TRBV28	TRBJ2-3	NA	TGTGCCAGCTTTGGACAGAGCACAGATACGCAGTATTTT	CASFGQSTDTQYF
NA	TRBV5-8	TRBJ2-1	TRBD2	TGTGCCAGCAGACTTACTAGCGGGAGTCTTAATGAGCAGTTCTTC	CASRLTSGSLNEQFF
once	TRBV5-1	TRBJ1-1	NA	TGCGCCAGCAGCTTGAGGCCGGGGGAGGGAACTGAAGCTTTCTTT	CASSLRPGEGTEAFF
NA	TRBV6-1	TRBJ2-1	TRBD1	TGTGCCAGCAAGACAGGGGGCGGTAATGAGCAGTTCTTC	CASKTGGGNEQFF
NA	TRBV7-8	TRBJ2-3	TRBD1	TGTGCCAGCAGCTCCTACAGGGGTGATACGCAGTATTTT	CASSSYRGDTQYF
NA	TRBV11-2	TRBJ2-3	NA	TGTGCCAGCAGCTTAGGTTCGGCTAACACAGATACGCAGTATTTT	CASSLGSANTDTQYF
NA	TRBV10-3	TRBJ1-4	NA	TGTGCCGATGTGCTAAATGAAAAACTGTTTTTT	CADVLNEKLFF
NA	TRBV5-1	TRBJ2-1	TRBD2	TGCGCCAGCAGCTTGGGACTAGCGGGAGTCAATGAGCAGTTCTTC	CASSLGLAGVNEQFF
NA	TRBV18	TRBJ1-3	NA	TGTGCCAGCTCACCTTCGGGGTCTAACACCATATATTTT	CASSPSGSNTIYF